This entry lists 16 T cell receptor beta chains sequenced from one sample in a study of blood T cells in healthy people across ages. For the second PCR, which ran for about 7 to 12 cycles, a sample-barcoded 5' primer and a J-beta primer mix were used. From the 5' RACE reads, TCRdb called clonotypes with MiXCR, one entry per CDR3 protein. The top ten hold 17% of the sample, which has hundreds of thousands of distinct CDR3 sequences, under 35% seen once. Sequences were obtained from blood. The receptor source for this set is a woman older than 75 in good health.

This clonotype was recorded a few times. It may be a read error: a sequence one base away is much more abundant. The V and J genes are TRBV7-2 and TRBJ2-1; D is perhaps TRBD1 (6 bases). The CDR3 length is 13 residues. Germline values: CDR1 SGHTA, CDR2 FQGNSA. The CDR3 DNA reads as TGTGCCAGCAGCTCGTACAGGGAAAATGTGCAGTTCTTC. Amino acids: CASSSYRENVQFF.

The table lists this clonotype with a few counts. Just one base apart from a much larger clone, this may be a read error. The genes are TRBV12-3 or TRBV12-4 and TRBJ2-3; 12 bases are a match to TRBD2. The CDR3 runs to 16 residues. CDR3 DNA sequence: TGTGCCAGCAGACCTCAGACTAGCGGGAGCACAGATGCGCAGTATTTT. It translates to CASRPQTSGSTDAQYF.

This clonotype was seen many times. This chain uses TRBV11-2 with TRBJ2-5; D could derive from TRBD1 or TRBD2 (5 bases each). There are 14 residues in the CDR3. With 6 bases removed from V and 3 bases from J, the gap between germline ends came to 14 bases. Germline V gene sequence: CDR1 SGHAT, CDR2 FQNNGV. CDR3 bases: TGTGCCAGCAGGCGGCCGAGAGGGGAAGAGACCCAGTACTTC. Encoded protein: CASRRPRGEETQYF.

The rearrangement links TRBV28 to TRBJ1-2; the D gene is possibly TRBD1 (5 bases). The germline CDR1 and CDR2 sequences are MDHEN and SYDVKM. There are 12 residues in the CDR3. V shed 7 bases and J shed 5 bases, with 11 bases lying between them. In DNA form, the CDR3 reads TGTGCCAGCAATGACAGCGAGTATGGCTACACCTTC. It yields the protein CASNDSEYGYTF.

As concerns this clonotype: As the CDR3 is not closed by the conserved phenylalanine or tryptophan, this likely results from a read error. The rearrangement uses TRBV27 and TRBJ2-7, with D possibly matching TRBD1 (5 bases). The V end lost 3 bases, the J end lost 2 bases, and 11 bases lay between the germline ends. The CDR3 loop spans 14 amino acids. Per germline, CDR1 MNHEY and CDR2 SMNVEV (reference sequence). As DNA, the CDR3 is TGTGCCAGCAGTTTTAGGGGTTATGCCTACGAGCAGTACTTA. Translation: CASSFRGYAYEQYL.

This clonotype was seen ten or more times. This chain joins TRBV4-2 and TRBJ1-6; 8 positions agree with TRBD1. CDR3 length: 17 residues. The V segment lost 0 bases and the J segment 6 bases; nucleotides outside the gene matches: 7. Germline V gene lookup returns CDR1 LGHNA and CDR2 YNFKEQ. CDR3 coding DNA: TGTGCCAGCAGCCAAGAGGTGCAGGGGGCGAGTAATTCACCCCTCCACTTT. Encoded protein: CASSQEVQGASNSPLHF.

This clonotype has more than one count but fewer than ten. The chain is built from TRBV6-2 or TRBV6-3 and TRBJ2-5, with 7 bases identical to TRBD1. The CDR3 is made up of 13 amino acids. CDR1 and CDR2 (germline): MNHEY, SVGEGT. Trimming cost V 6 bases and J 6 bases; bases outside gene matches: 7. CDR3: CASSQGVLQTQYF. DNA for the CDR3: TGTGCCAGCAGCCAGGGGGTTTTGCAGACCCAGTACTTC.

The count of this clonotype is one. A much larger clone sits a single nucleotide away, making a read error possible. The chain employs TRBV11-2 and TRBJ2-1; D is possibly TRBD2 (7 bases). The germline V and J ends were trimmed by 3 bases and 12 bases, with 12 bases remaining between them. CDR3 length: 12 residues. From germline, CDR1 is SGHAT and CDR2 FQNNGV. The CDR3 loop is CASSLGGRGQFF. The CDR3 region has the DNA TGTGCCAGCAGCTTGGGGGGGCGCGGGCAGTTCTTC.

This clonotype occurred many times. Written as DNA, the CDR3 is TGTGCCAGCTCACCATTTACCTACAATGAGCAGTTCTTC. It translates to CASSPFTYNEQFF. V and J are TRBV18 and TRBJ2-1; D uncertain. This CDR3 region has 13 residues. Deletions cut 2 bases from V and 2 bases from J, with 4 bases between. Germline values: CDR1 KGHSH, CDR2 LQKENI. Complete variable domain (other parts from reference TRBV18 and TRBJ2-1): NAGVMQNPRHLVRRRGQEARLRCSPMKGHSHVYWYRQLPEEGLKFMVYLQKENIIDESGMPKERFSAEFPKEGPSILRIQQVVRGDSAAYFCASSPFTYNEQFFGPGTRLTVL.

This clonotype occurred many times. Here the CDR3 reads CASSQTANTEAFF. For the CDR3, the DNA is TGTGCCAGCAGTCAAACAGCGAACACTGAAGCTTTCTTT. The chain is built from TRBV3-1 and TRBJ1-1; D gene unclear. Per germline, CDR1 LGHDT and CDR2 YNNKEL (reference sequence). CDR3 size: 13 residues. Trimming took 6 bases from V and 1 from J, leaving 9 bases between them.

The table lists this clonotype with many counts. The J gene is TRBJ1-6, the V gene TRBV7-6; D is possibly TRBD1 (6 bases). The CDR3 covers 17 residues. V shed 5 bases and J shed 0 bases, with 14 bases lying between them. In germline, CDR1 is SGHVS, CDR2 FNYEAQ. The CDR3 DNA sequence: TGTGCCAGCAGCCTTCAGGGGATGAACTCCTATAATTCACCCCTCCACTTT. Protein product: CASSLQGMNSYNSPLHF.

This clonotype was observed at least ten times. The rearrangement uses TRBV4-3 and TRBJ1-4; D may be TRBD1 (5 bases). The CDR3 consists of 14 residues. Germline lookup yields CDR1 LGHNA and CDR2 YSLEER. With 4 bases removed from V and 4 bases from J, the gap between germline ends came to 10 bases. The CDR3 loop is CASSLRVFNEKLFF. CDR3 in DNA: TGCGCCAGCAGCCTCAGGGTCTTTAATGAAAAACTGTTTTTT.

V gene TRBV3-1 combines with J gene TRBJ2-4, with TRBD2 as a possible D gene (6 bases). The CDR3 length is 13 residues. Between the trimmed V and J ends, which lost 8 bases and 5 bases, there was a span of 13 bases. Germline lookup yields CDR1 LGHDT and CDR2 YNNKEL (reference sequence). The CDR3 sequence: CASGRTHENIQYF. DNA of the CDR3: TGTGCCAGCGGGAGGACCCACGAAAACATTCAGTACTTC.

A remark on this clonotype: An end of the junction does not agree with germline; a read error may underlie this. The rearrangement uses TRBV6-1 and TRBJ2-1; the D call may be TRBD1 or TRBD2 (5 bases each). This CDR3 region has 17 residues. CDR1 is MNHNS, CDR2 SASEGT, per germline. CDR3 amino acids: CASTLTVAGSSYNEEYF. As DNA, the CDR3 is TGTGCCAGCACCCTAACTGTGGCAGGGAGCTCCTACAATGAGGAGTACTTC.

Notes on this clonotype: A read error may be the cause here, since a much bigger clone is one base away. The chain uses TRBV7-2 and TRBJ2-1; 8 bases align to TRBD2. Per germline, CDR1 SGHTA and CDR2 FQGNSA. The CDR3 contains 15 residues. The CDR3 protein is CASSFQAGAGDEKFF. CDR3 nucleotide sequence: TGTGCCAGCAGCTTCCAAGCGGGGGCCGGCGATGAGAAGTTCTTC.

This clonotype was picked up one time. This chain connects TRBV6-2 or TRBV6-3 to TRBJ2-5, with 8 bases identical to TRBD2. The ends lost 2 bases at V and 11 bases at J; junction bases unmatched: 16. The CDR3 is 16 amino acids. Germline V gene sequence: CDR1 MNHEY, CDR2 SVGEGT. CDR3 sequence: CASSYSGLAGSWAQYF. CDR3 coding DNA: TGTGCCAGCAGTTACAGTGGCTTAGCGGGGTCCTGGGCGCAGTACTTC.